Presented here are 20 T cell receptor beta chains from one specimen sequenced in a study of tumor-infiltrating lymphocytes in primary liver carcinoma. TCR beta cDNA was reverse-transcribed from approximately 0.45 ug of total RNA. The reaction used a constant-region primer and ProtoScript II reverse transcriptase. Three nested multiplex PCR rounds, a slightly modified ARM-PCR, produced the libraries for TCR beta. TRBV1-TRBV30 forward primers paired with a C-beta reverse primer were used in the first two PCR rounds, which ran approximately 10 cycles each. TCRdb used MiXCR to reprocess the multiplex PCR reads, holding one entry per CDR3 protein. The table includes about 310,000 distinct CDR3 sequences, around three fifths detected once. The source of the blood RNA was unsorted whole blood, and germline DNA was extracted as well. Sequenced material: peripheral blood. All receptors come from a woman aged 25 to 45 with primary liver carcinoma and hepatitis B virus infection.

Worth noting for this clonotype: The junction differs from germline at one of its ends, possibly a read error. The V call is TRBV6-6, the J call TRBJ2-5; perhaps TRBD2 as D (6 bases). The CDR3 runs 14 residues. Germline-derived CDR1 and CDR2 are MNHNY and SVGAGI (reference sequence). Written as DNA, the CDR3 is TGTGCCAGCAGGGTCGGACGGACTAAAGAGACCCAGCACTTC. Protein sequence: CASRVGRTKETQHF.

Details on this clonotype: A read error may explain this, as a much larger clone is one base away. V is TRBV10-3 and J is TRBJ2-5; a possible D gene is TRBD1 (6 bases). The ends were cut back, 4 bases at V and 5 bases at J, with 17 bases in the middle. CDR3 size: 15 residues. Germline CDR1 reads ENHRY; CDR2 reads SYGVKD. CDR3 nucleotides: TGTGCCATCAGTGGGTCGTTCGGGCAGGGGGAGACCCAGTACTTC. Its protein product is CAISGSFGQGETQYF.

The chain is built from TRBV11-2 and TRBJ2-3; D is uncertain. The CDR3 contains 12 residues. With 4 bases removed from V and 8 bases from J, the gap between germline ends came to 10 bases. Germline V CDR1 and CDR2: SGHAT, FQNNGV. The CDR3 region has the DNA TGTGCCAGCAGCTCGCGCACACGTACGCAGTATTTT. This codes for CASSSRTRTQYF.

In its sample, this clonotype was seen a few times. The J gene is TRBJ2-7, the V gene TRBV6-2 or TRBV6-3, with a tentative D call TRBD1 (7 bases). This CDR3 contains 15 residues. Trimming took off 2 bases at V and 4 bases at J, with 15 bases between the two ends. From germline, CDR1 is MNHEY and CDR2 SVGEGT. The CDR3 region has the DNA TGTGCCAGCAGTTACGGGGGGACAGTTTCATACGAGCAGTACTTC. It translates to CASSYGGTVSYEQYF.

This chain links TRBV7-8 with TRBJ1-5, with 7 bases fitting TRBD1. The germline V gene has CDR1 SGHVS and CDR2 FQNEAQ. This CDR3 region has 13 residues. The trim removed 11 bases at V and 3 bases at J, leaving 7 bases unmatched. The DNA of the CDR3 is TGTGCCGGCGGTCAGGGGGTCAATCAGCCCCAGCATTTT. Translating gives CAGGQGVNQPQHF.

Turning to this clonotype: One end of the junction does not line up with germline, which may come from a read error. The chain uses TRBV11-3 and TRBJ2-7, with TRBD2 matching 9 bases. The CDR3 is 15 amino acids. Germline loops: CDR1 SGHNT, CDR2 YENEEA. CDR3 protein: CASTLRLAAPYEQYF. CDR3 bases: TGTGCCAGCACCTTGAGACTAGCGGCCCCCTACGAACAGTACTTC.

This clonotype was picked up many times. The J gene is TRBJ2-2, the V gene TRBV29-1, with a weak D call TRBD2 (5 bases). CDR3 length equals 13 residues. Looked up from germline, CDR1 is SQVTM and CDR2 is ANQGSEA. V was clipped by 2 bases and J by 1 base, with 5 bases between them. The CDR3 spells CSVERENTGELFF. CDR3 sequence (DNA): TGCAGCGTTGAACGGGAGAACACCGGGGAGCTGTTTTTT.

Details on this clonotype: A much larger clone lies a single base off, so this may be a read error. CDR3 sequence (DNA): TGCATCACTACGACAGGGACGCAGTATTTT. Translation: CITTTGTQYF. This chain joins TRBV29-1 and TRBJ2-3; 7 bases line up with TRBD1. Germline CDR1 and CDR2: SQVTM and ANQGSEA. CDR3 length: 10 amino acids.

This rearrangement joins TRBV5-8 to TRBJ1-1; perhaps TRBD1 as D (6 bases). The CDR3 sequence is 14 residues long. CDR1 and CDR2 from the germline V gene are SGHTS and YDEGEE. V lost 6 bases and J 8 bases, leaving 20 bases between the germline ends. The CDR3: CASTHDRIGWEAFF. CDR3 bases: TGTGCCAGCACCCACGACAGGATCGGCTGGGAAGCTTTCTTT.

The chain recombines TRBV28 with TRBJ1-5, with D possibly TRBD2 on 5 matching bases. The DNA matches TRBJ2-3 better at its end, which makes the J call doubtful. Germline V gene sequence: CDR1 MDHEN, CDR2 SYDVKM. The CDR3 is 14 amino acids. The CDR3 reads CASSRTVSNQPQYF. For the CDR3, the DNA is TGTGCCAGCAGTAGGACTGTGAGCAATCAGCCCCAGTATTTT.

A remark on this clonotype: One end of the junction does not line up with germline, which may come from a read error. CDR3 residues: CASSFIPSRDLYGYTF. As DNA, the CDR3 is TGTGCCAGCAGTTTTATCCCATCCCGAGATCTCTATGGATACACCTTC. J is TRBJ1-2 and V is TRBV12-3 or TRBV12-4, with D hard to call. The CDR3 has 16 residues.

With respect to this clonotype: This may stem from a read error, because a much larger clone lies one nucleotide away. J is TRBJ2-1 and V is TRBV30; perhaps TRBD1 as D (6 bases). V was cut by 0 bases and J by 0 bases, with 12 bases left in between. Looked up from germline, CDR1 is GTSNPN and CDR2 is SVGIG (reference sequence). The CDR3 runs to 16 residues. In DNA form, the CDR3 reads TGTGCCTGGAGTGTGAGAACAGGGATCTCCTACAATGAGCAGTTCTTC. Its translation is CAWSVRTGISYNEQFF.

The chain couples TRBV6-5 to TRBJ2-7; D is possibly TRBD1 (6 bases). The CDR3 covers 14 residues. CDR1 MNHEY and CDR2 SVGAGI come from the germline V gene. V was shortened by 4 bases and J by 2 bases, with 12 bases between the two germline ends. The CDR3 region has the DNA TGTGCCAGCAGTTCGGGACATCTGCCCTACGAGCAGTACTTC. This sequence encodes CASSSGHLPYEQYF.

Concerning this clonotype itself: The junction departs from the called germline gene at one end, perhaps through a read error. V and J are TRBV12-3 or TRBV12-4 and TRBJ2-3, with 9 bases matching TRBD2. The CDR3 totals 19 residues. CDR3 protein: CAGSGANPGTSHRTDTQYF. CDR3 DNA sequence: TGTGCCGGCAGCGGAGCAAACCCGGGGACTAGCCACCGCACAGATACGCAGTATTTT.

Ten or more counts support this clonotype. The rearrangement uses TRBV12-3 or TRBV12-4 and TRBJ1-6; tentatively, D is TRBD1 (5 bases). The CDR3 is 16 amino acids. V was cut by 2 bases and J by 6 bases, with 14 bases left in between. In DNA, the CDR3 is TGTGCCAGCAGTTTACAGGGTCCCCTTGGTAATTCACCCCTCCACTTT. Its protein product is CASSLQGPLGNSPLHF.

V gene TRBV2 combines with J gene TRBJ2-1; 8 bases map to TRBD1. The CDR3 consists of 16 residues. From germline, CDR1 is SNHLY and CDR2 FYNNEI. The ends lost 5 bases at V and 5 bases at J; junction bases unmatched: 11. The CDR3 coding sequence is TGTGCCAGCAGTATTTCCGGGACAGGTGGGGACAATGAGCAGTTCTTC. Protein: CASSISGTGGDNEQFF.

To note about this clonotype: This may be a read error, as it is one base from a much larger clone. Likely a read error: the CDR3 ends without its conserved phenylalanine or tryptophan. The chain is built from TRBV12-3 or TRBV12-4 and TRBJ2-2; 7 bases line up with TRBD2. The CDR3 has 14 residues. Unmatched junction bases numbered 4, after V lost 7 bases and J lost 2 bases. CDR3 loop: CASNPGLNTGELFV. As DNA, the CDR3 is TGTGCCAGCAACCCGGGACTAAACACCGGGGAGCTGTTTGTT.

The chain links TRBV29-1 to TRBJ2-2; D may match TRBD1 or TRBD2 (5 bases each). This CDR3 is 14 amino acids long. Trimming stripped 5 bases from V and 0 bases from J, with 10 bases between. Germline lookup yields CDR1 SQVTM and CDR2 ANQGSEA. CDR3 sequence: CSVSGAANTGELFF. Here the CDR3 DNA reads TGCAGCGTTTCCGGGGCAGCGAACACCGGGGAGCTGTTTTTT.

This clonotype was seen more than once but under ten times. The genes are TRBV12-3 or TRBV12-4 and TRBJ1-5; D perhaps matches TRBD1 (5 bases). V lost 7 bases, J lost 7 bases, and 17 bases lay in between. The CDR3 covers 14 residues. CDR3 coding DNA: TGTGCCAGCAACAACGCGGGCAGGGTCCAGCCCCAGCATTTT. This gives the protein CASNNAGRVQPQHF.

This clonotype was seen only once. A read error is possible here, since a much larger clone lies one base away. The chain has TRBV29-1 and TRBJ2-3, with D tentatively TRBD1 (6 bases). Germline V lookup: CDR1 SQVTM, CDR2 ANQGSEA. Trimming removed 8 bases at V and 8 bases at J, with 17 bases between. CDR3 length: 12 amino acids. The CDR3: CSFRTAAVTQYF. The CDR3 nucleotides read TGCAGCTTTAGGACAGCGGCAGTTACGCAGTATTTT.